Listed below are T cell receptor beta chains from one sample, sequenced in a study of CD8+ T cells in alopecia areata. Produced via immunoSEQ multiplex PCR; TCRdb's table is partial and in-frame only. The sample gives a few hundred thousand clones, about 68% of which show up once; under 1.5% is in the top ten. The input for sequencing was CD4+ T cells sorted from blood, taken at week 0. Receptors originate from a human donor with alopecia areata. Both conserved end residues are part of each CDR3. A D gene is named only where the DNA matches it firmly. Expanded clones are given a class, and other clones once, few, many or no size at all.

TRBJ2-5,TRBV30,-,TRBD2,TGTGCCTGGAGTCAAACTAGCGGGGTGACCCAGTACTTC,CAWSQTSGVTQYF
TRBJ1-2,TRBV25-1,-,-,TGTGCCAGCAGTAGGTCAGGGCTTAACTATGGCTACACCTTC,CASSRSGLNYGYTF
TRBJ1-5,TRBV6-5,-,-,TGTGCCAGCAGTCCCGCGGCGGGGACTCAGCCCCAGCATTTT,CASSPAAGTQPQHF
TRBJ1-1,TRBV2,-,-,TGTGCCAGCAGTTTCAGAATGAACACTGAAGCTTTCTTT,CASSFRMNTEAFF
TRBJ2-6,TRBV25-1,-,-,TGTGCCAGCGGAACAGCCTCTGGGGCCAACGTCCTGACTTTC,CASGTASGANVLTF
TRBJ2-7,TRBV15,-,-,TGTGCCACCAGCAGCCTTGAGGGGACACCCGGAGAGCAGTACTTC,CATSSLEGTPGEQYF
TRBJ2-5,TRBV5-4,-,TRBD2,TGTGCCAGCAGCCCCGGGACTAGTTTTGAGACCCAGTACTTC,CASSPGTSFETQYF
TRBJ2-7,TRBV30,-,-,TGTGCCTGGAGTGTGGGTTCAACCTACGAGCAGTACTTC,CAWSVGSTYEQYF
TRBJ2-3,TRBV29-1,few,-,TGCAGCGTTGAAGATCTAGGGCTCGACACAGATACGCAGTATTTT,CSVEDLGLDTDTQYF
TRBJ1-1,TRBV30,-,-,TGTGCCTGGGGGAAAGGGGCCTCCCAAGCTTTCTTT,CAWGKGASQAFF
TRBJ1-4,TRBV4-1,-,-,TGCGCCAGCAGCCCTGGGACAAGGTTAAATGAAAAACTGTTTTTT,CASSPGTRLNEKLFF
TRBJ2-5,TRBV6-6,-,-,TGTGCCAGCAGCGAGGAGGAGACCCAGTACTTC,CASSEEETQYF
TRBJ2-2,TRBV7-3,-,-,TGTGCCAGCAGCTTAGGGCTGCTGGGCACCGGGGAGCTGTTTTTT,CASSLGLLGTGELFF
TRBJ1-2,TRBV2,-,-,TGTGCCAGCAGTGACGATCGGGCAGAGAACTATGGCTACACCTTC,CASSDDRAENYGYTF
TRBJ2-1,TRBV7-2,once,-,TGTGCCAGCAGCTTACGGGGGAACAATGAGCAGTTCTTC,CASSLRGNNEQFF
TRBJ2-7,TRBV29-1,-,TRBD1,TGCAGCGTTGAGAGGGACAGGCCTTACGAGCAGTACTTC,CSVERDRPYEQYF
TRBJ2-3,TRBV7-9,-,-,TGTGCCAGCAGCTCTCCGGGCCAAAAAGGGGGGGAGTATTTT,CASSSPGQKGGEYF
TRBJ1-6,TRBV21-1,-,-,TGTGCCGGATGCGGGGGTTCGGAAATTGGTTCACCCCTCCACTTT,CAGCGGSEIGSPLHF
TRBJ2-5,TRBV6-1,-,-,TGTGCCAGCAGTGGTATTCCTATTACAGGGAAAGAGACCCAGTACTTC,CASSGIPITGKETQYF
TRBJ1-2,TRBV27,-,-,TGTGCCAGCAGTTCCAGGGACTATGGCTACACCTTC,CASSSRDYGYTF
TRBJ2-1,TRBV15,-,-,TGTGCCACCAGCAGACGCTACAATGAGCAGTTCTTC,CATSRRYNEQFF
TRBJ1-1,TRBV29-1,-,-,TGCAGCATCAGGGTCATGAACACTGAAGCTTTCTTT,CSIRVMNTEAFF
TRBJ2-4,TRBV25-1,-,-,TGTGCCAGCAGTGACCTCCGGGCCGGCATTCAGTACTTC,CASSDLRAGIQYF
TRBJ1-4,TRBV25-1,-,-,TGTGCCAGCAGTGAGGGGGGTCGGGGAGGACTGTTTTTT,CASSEGGRGGLFF
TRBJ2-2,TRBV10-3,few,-,TGTGCCATCAGTGAGTTAAATAGTCGCGCCACCGGGGAGCTGTTTTTT,CAISELNSRATGELFF
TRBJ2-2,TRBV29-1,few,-,TGCAGCGGGCGGCAAGTCACCGGGGAGCTGTTTTTT,CSGRQVTGELFF
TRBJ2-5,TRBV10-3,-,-,TGTGCCATCAGTGAGTCCCTTGGCTTCGCGGCGACCCAGTACTTC,CAISESLGFAATQYF
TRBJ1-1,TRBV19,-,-,TGTGCCAGTAGTACAGACTTCATGAACACTGAAGCTTTCTTT,CASSTDFMNTEAFF